This T cell receptor (beta chain) was captured by sequencing in a study of blood T cell repertoires in COVID-19 (dated by TCRdb to the early 2020s). For context, the study as a whole: Collaborator samples came from the United States, Italy and Spain and covered acute and convalescent phases of COVID-19. The material from the prospective study consisted of cDNA or gDNA derived from T cells, B-cell-depleted T cells, or PBMCs. Deeply sampled blood TCRbeta repertoires from subjects exposed to, actively infected with, or recovered from COVID-19 were included in the dataset. A freely available public database, intended as a resource for researchers studying the immune response to SARS-CoV-2, is where the repertoires were released. The samples were drawn from the first 160 participants of the ongoing ImmuneRACE study and from over a thousand subjects provided by 6 global collaborators. Nearly every sample came with metadata listing a de-identified subject ID, COVID-19 status, age in years and sex. Where HLA class I and class II types were available, the types were taken from metadata supplied by the sample provider, not from assay-based typing. Points the paper makes about the study in general: The quantity of clinical and demographic metadata differed by source and by participant and was supplied without curation.

The collaborating institutions used their own protocols to collect whole blood in K2EDTA tubes. For TCRbeta analysis, collaborators shipped samples in one of three forms: frozen whole blood, isolated PBMCs, or DNA extracted from either of those sample types. The immunoSEQ Assay, a bias-controlled multiplex PCR, was used to amplify TCRbeta CDR3 regions from genomic DNA. In the original analysis: Within the assay, amplification of reference gene primers was used to estimate how many nucleated cells each sample contained. To quantify the absolute abundance of each unique TCRbeta CDR3 rearrangement, sequence reads were collapsed and filtered. For each sample, productive Simpson clonality was calculated as the square root of Simpson's diversity index across productive rearrangements. TCRdb carries this immuneACCESS record with in-frame sequences only. Its versions omit some clonotypes, under half of them owing to an unresolved V gene in the studies checked, with the rest unexplained. Clone size and V and J calls were adopted from that table, with D and trimming inferred from the DNA. The sample profile shows 150,000 or so clones; around 80% of them were found once. The ten biggest clones cover around 4.8% of the sample.

V and J are trimmed by 8 bases and 4 bases, and the gene matches miss 3 bases of the junction. The germline V gene (reference sequence) specifies MNHEY as CDR1 and SMNVEV as CDR2. The CDR3 runs 14 residues from the cysteine to the phenylalanine. The read is trimmed to its CDR3 DNA, 42 bases read in frame from base 1. A remark on this clone: What this receptor recognizes is not known. The sample holds no much larger clone one base away, and base qualities are not on file.

Material: peripheral blood. Rearrangement joined TRBV27 to TRBJ1-3, and TRBD1 matches 12 of the central bases. This TCR came from an elderly woman with active or convalescent COVID-19. The CDR3 has the sequence CASGTGGLGNTIYF. The nucleotide sequence reads TGTGCCAGCGGGACAGGGGGCCTCGGAAACACCATATATTTT.